This TCR beta chain stems from a study of T cells in Graves' hyperthyroidism and ophthalmopathy. For the study at large: Staff took peripheral blood when the initial diagnosis was made, before any treatment began.

Germline V gene sequence: CDR1 LNHNV, CDR2 YYDKDF (reference sequence). V was clipped by 1 base and J by 2 bases; unmatched bases: 8. This CDR3 has 17 amino acids. Absence of ophthalmopathy progression within 18 months defined stable Graves' hyperthyroidism. The hyperthyroidism was newly diagnosed and had lasted under 2 months; the patients were aged 18 to 65. Diagnostic decisions used clinical symptoms, serum thyroxine and TRAb, thyroid ultrasound and orbital computed tomography. From RNA transcripts, TCR beta CDR3 regions were amplified. When the TCR CDR3 underwent first-round RT-PCR, the HTBI primer set was used. TCRdb itself ran the multiplex PCR reads through MiXCR, one entry per CDR3 protein. The profile shows a few hundred thousand distinct CDR3 sequences, about a sixth of them singletons. This clonotype was found many times.

The chain uses TRBV15 and TRBJ1-2; TRBD1 matches at 9 bases. Specimen: blood. This clonotype originated in a woman aged 45-59 years with Graves' hyperthyroidism. In DNA, the CDR3 is TGTGCCACCAGCAGAGTGGGACAGGGAAAAACCAACTATGGCTACACCTTC. It codes for CATSRVGQGKTNYGYTF. Complete variable domain (other parts from reference TRBV15 and TRBJ1-2): DAMVIQNPRYQVTQFGKPVTLSCSQTLNHNVMYWYQQKSSQAPKLLFHYYDKDFNNEADTPDNFQSRRPNTSFCFLDIRSPGLGDTAMYLCATSRVGQGKTNYGYTFGSGTRLTVV.